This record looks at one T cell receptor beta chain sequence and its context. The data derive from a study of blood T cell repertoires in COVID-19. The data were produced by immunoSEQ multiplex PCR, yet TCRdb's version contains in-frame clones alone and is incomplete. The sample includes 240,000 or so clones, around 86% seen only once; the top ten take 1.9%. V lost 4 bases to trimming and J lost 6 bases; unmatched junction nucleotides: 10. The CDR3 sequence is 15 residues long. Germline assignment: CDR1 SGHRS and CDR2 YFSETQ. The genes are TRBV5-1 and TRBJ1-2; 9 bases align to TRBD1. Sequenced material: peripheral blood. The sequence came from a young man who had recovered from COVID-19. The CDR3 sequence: CASSSTGTGNDGYTF. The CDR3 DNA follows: TGCGCCAGCAGCAGCACCGGGACAGGGAATGATGGCTACACCTTC.